Within the sample, the clone carrying this T cell receptor beta chain is medium-sized (0.01 to 0.1%). The data were taken from a study of metastatic and nonmetastatic thyroid tumors. Study summary: Peripheral blood and tumor or nodule samples from malignant and benign thyroid patients were compared.

Authors' data handling: CDR3 was compared across clinicopathological groups, and the resulting differences were used to build a distant-metastasis classifier for papillary thyroid cancer. TCRdb re-called the PCR reads via MiXCR. In this record, the V and J calls reflect TCRdb's handling and not the investigators' own analysis. The data contain under 9,000 clones, almost 30% of them singletons. The entire patient cohort was treatment-naive prior to thyroid surgery. The CDR3 sequence is 14 residues long. V was cut by 2 bases and J by 2 bases, with 8 bases left in between. Germline V gives CDR1 SGHAT, CDR2 FQNNGV.

The receptor's source is a female donor with papillary thyroid cancer or a benign thyroid nodule (not recorded which). Some clones in this sample may be carry-over from other donors' samples. The chain recombines TRBV11-2 with TRBJ2-3; no clear D. The specimen sequenced was tumor tissue. Here the CDR3 DNA reads TGTGCCAGCAGCTTACTAGGCCCCACAGATACGCAGTATTTT. This codes for CASSLLGPTDTQYF.